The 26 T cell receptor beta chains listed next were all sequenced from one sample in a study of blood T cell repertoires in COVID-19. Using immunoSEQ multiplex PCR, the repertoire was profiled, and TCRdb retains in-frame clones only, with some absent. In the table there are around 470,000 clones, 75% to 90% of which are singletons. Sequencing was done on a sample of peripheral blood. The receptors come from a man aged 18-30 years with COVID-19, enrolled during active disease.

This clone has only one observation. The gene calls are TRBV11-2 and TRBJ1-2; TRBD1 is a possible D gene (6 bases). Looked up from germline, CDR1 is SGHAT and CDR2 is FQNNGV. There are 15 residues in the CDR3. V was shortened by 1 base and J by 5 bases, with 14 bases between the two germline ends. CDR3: CASSLGIKGGYGYTF. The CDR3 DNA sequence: TGTGCCAGCAGCTTAGGCATCAAAGGGGGATATGGCTACACCTTC.

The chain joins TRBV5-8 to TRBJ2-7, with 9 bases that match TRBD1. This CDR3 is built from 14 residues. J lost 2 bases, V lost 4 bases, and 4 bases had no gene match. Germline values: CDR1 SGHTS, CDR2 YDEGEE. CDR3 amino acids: CASSLGQGAYEQYF. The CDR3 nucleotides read TGTGCCAGCAGCCTGGGACAGGGCGCCTACGAGCAGTACTTC.

The CDR3 nucleotides read TGTGCCATCTGGGCGGGAGGGAGGCACAATGAGCAGTTCTTC. Amino acid sequence: CAIWAGGRHNEQFF. V and J are TRBV10-3 and TRBJ2-1; TRBD2 matches at 9 bases. This CDR3 comprises 14 residues. V lost 8 bases to trimming and J lost 5 bases; unmatched junction nucleotides: 7. Germline V CDR1 and CDR2: ENHRY, SYGVKD.

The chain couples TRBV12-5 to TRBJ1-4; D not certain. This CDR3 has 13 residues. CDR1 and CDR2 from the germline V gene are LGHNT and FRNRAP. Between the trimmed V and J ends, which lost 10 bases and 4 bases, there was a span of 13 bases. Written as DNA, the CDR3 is TGTGCTACCAGGCGTGGGTATAATGAAAAACTGTTTTTT. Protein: CATRRGYNEKLFF.

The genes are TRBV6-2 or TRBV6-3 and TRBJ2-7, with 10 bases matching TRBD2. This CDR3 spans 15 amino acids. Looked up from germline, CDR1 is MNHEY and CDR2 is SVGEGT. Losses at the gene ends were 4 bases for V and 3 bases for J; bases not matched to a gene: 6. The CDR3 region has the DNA TGTGCCAGCAGTTGGGCCGGGACTAGCGACTACGAGCAGTACTTC. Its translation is CASSWAGTSDYEQYF.

CDR3: CASSPSGTGSDYGYTF. DNA for the CDR3: TGTGCCAGCTCACCTTCCGGGACAGGGAGCGACTATGGCTACACCTTC. The chain links TRBV18 to TRBJ1-2, with TRBD1 identical over 9 bases. V lost 3 bases and J lost 3; bases outside the gene matches: 8. Germline V gives CDR1 KGHSH, CDR2 LQKENI. CDR3 length: 16 residues.

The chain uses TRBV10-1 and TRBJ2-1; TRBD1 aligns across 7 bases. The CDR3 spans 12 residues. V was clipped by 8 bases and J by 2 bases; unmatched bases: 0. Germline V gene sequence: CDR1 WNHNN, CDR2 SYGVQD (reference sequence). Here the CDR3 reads CASGTAYNEQFF. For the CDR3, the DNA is TGCGCCAGCGGGACAGCCTACAATGAGCAGTTCTTC.

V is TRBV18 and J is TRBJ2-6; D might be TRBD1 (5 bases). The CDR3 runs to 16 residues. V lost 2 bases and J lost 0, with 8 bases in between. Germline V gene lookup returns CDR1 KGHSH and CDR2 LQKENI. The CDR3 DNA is TGTGCCAGCTCACCAAGACAGAGCTCTGGGGCCAACGTCCTGACTTTC. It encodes CASSPRQSSGANVLTF.

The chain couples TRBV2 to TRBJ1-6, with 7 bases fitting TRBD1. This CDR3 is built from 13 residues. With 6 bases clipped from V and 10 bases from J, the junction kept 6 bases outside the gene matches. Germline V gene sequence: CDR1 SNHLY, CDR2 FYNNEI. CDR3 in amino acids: CASRAQGYSPLHF. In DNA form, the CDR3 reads TGTGCCAGCAGAGCACAGGGGTACTCACCCCTCCACTTT.

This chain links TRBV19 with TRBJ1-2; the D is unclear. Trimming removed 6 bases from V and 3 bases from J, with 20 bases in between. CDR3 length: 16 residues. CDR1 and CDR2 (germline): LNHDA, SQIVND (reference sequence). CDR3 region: CASSSNSPESYYGYTF. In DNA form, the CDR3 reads TGTGCCAGTAGCTCAAACTCACCTGAGTCCTACTATGGCTACACCTTC.

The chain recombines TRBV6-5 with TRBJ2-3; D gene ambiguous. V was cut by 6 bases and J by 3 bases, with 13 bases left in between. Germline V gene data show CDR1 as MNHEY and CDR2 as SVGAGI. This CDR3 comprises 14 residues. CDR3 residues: CASRRLVKTDTQYF. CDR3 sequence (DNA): TGTGCCAGCAGGCGATTGGTGAAGACAGATACGCAGTATTTT.

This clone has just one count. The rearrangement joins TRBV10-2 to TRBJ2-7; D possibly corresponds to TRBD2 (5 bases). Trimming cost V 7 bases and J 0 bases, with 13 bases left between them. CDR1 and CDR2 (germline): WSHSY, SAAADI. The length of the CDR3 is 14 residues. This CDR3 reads CASIAGLASYEQYF. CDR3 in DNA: TGCGCCAGCATAGCCGGACTGGCCTCCTACGAGCAGTACTTC.

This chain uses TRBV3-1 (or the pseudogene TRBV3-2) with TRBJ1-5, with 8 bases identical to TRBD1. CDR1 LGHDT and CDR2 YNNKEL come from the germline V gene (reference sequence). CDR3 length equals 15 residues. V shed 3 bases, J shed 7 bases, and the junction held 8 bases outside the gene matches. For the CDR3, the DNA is TGTGCCAGCAGCCATATTTCAGGGGGCGAACAGCCCCAGCATTTT. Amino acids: CASSHISGGEQPQHF.

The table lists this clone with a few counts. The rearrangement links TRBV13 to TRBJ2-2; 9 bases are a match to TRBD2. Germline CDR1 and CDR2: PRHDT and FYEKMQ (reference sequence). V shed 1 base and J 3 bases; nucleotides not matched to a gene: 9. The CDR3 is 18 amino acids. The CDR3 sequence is CASSLDGGLAGHTGELFF. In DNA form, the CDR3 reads TGTGCCAGCAGCTTAGACGGAGGCCTAGCGGGGCACACCGGGGAGCTGTTTTTT.

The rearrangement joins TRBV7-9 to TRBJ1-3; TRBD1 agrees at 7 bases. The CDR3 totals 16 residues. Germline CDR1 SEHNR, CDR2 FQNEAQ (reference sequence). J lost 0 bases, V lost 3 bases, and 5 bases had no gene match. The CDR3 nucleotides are TGTGCCAGCAGCTTCCCGGGACAGAACTCTGGAAACACCATATATTTT. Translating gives CASSFPGQNSGNTIYF.

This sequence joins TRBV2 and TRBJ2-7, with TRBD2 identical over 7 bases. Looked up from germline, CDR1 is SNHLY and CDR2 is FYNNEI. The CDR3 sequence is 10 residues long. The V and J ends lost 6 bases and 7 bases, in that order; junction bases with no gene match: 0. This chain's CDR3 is CASRLAEQYF. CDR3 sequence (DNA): TGTGCCAGCAGACTAGCGGAGCAGTACTTC.

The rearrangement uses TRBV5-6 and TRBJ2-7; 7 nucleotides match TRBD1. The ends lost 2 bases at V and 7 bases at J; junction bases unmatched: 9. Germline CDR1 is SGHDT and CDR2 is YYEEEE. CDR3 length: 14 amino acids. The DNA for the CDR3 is TGTGCCAGCAGCTTATCCGGGACAGCCCTAGAGCAGTACTTC. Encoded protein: CASSLSGTALEQYF.

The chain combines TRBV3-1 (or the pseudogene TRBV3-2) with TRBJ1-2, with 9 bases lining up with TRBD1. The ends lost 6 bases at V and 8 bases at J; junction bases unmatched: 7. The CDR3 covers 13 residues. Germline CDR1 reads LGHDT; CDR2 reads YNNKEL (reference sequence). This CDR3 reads CASRQGQGGGYTF. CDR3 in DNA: TGTGCCAGCAGACAGGGACAGGGTGGCGGCTACACCTTC.

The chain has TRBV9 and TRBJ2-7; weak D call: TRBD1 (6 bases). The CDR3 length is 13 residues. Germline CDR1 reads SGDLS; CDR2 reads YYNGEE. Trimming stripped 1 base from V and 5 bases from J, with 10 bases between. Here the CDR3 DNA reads TGTGCCAGCAGCGTAAACACAGGGAACGAGCAGTACTTC. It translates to CASSVNTGNEQYF.

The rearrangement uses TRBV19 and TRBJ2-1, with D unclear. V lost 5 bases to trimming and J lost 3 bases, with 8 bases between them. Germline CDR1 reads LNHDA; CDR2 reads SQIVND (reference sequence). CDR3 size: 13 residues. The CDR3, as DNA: TGTGCCAGTAGTCCACCGGGCTACAATGAGCAGTTCTTC. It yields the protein CASSPPGYNEQFF.

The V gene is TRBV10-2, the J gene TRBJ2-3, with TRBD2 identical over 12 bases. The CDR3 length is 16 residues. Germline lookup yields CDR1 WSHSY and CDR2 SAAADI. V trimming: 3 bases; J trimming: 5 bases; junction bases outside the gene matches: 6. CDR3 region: CASSEPTSGGEDTQYF. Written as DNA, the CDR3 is TGCGCCAGCAGTGAACCGACTAGCGGGGGAGAAGATACGCAGTATTTT.

CDR3 nucleotides: TGTGCCAGCAGCCAGTCGGGACAGGGCTTGTCCGAGCAGTACTTC. Its protein product is CASSQSGQGLSEQYF. The chain recombines TRBV5-4 with TRBJ2-7, with 9 bases lining up with TRBD1. The germline CDR1 and CDR2 sequences are SGHNT and YYREEE (reference sequence). This CDR3 comprises 15 residues. The J segment lost 6 bases and the V segment lost 4 bases, leaving 11 bases of the junction unmatched.

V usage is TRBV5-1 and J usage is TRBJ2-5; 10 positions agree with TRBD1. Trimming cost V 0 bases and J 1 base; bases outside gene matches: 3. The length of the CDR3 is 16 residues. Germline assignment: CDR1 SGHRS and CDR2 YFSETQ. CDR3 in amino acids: CASSLVGTGVQETQYF. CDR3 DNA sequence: TGCGCCAGCAGCTTGGTCGGGACAGGGGTCCAAGAGACCCAGTACTTC. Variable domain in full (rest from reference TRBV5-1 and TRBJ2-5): KAGVTQTPRYLIKTRGQQVTLSCSPISGHRSVSWYQQTPGQGLQFLFEYFSETQRNKGNFPGRFSGRQFSNSRSEMNVSTLELGDSALYLCASSLVGTGVQETQYFGPGTRLLVL.

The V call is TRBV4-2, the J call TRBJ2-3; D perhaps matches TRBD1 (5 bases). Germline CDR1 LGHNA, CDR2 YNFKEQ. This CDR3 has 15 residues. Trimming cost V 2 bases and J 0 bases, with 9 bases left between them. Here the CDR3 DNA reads TGTGCCAGCAGCCAACAGGGTACAAGCACAGATACGCAGTATTTT. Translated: CASSQQGTSTDTQYF.

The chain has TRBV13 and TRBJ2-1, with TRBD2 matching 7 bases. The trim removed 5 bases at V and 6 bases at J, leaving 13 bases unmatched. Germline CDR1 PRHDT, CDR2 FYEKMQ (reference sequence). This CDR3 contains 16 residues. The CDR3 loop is CASSPAWGGRGNEQFF. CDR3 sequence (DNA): TGTGCCAGCAGCCCTGCGTGGGGCGGGAGAGGCAATGAGCAGTTCTTC.

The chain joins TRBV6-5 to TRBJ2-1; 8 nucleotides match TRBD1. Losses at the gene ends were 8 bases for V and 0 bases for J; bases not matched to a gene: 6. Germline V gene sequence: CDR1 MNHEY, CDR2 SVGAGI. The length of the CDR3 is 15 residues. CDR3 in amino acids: CASRPDRGSYNEQFF. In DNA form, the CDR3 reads TGTGCCAGCCGACCCGACAGGGGCTCCTACAATGAGCAGTTCTTC.